The 19 T cell receptor beta chains listed next were all sequenced from one sample in a study of cytomegalovirus exposure and HLA in healthy donors. This PCR relied on a set of 60 Vbeta primers and 13 Jbeta primers. Profiling relied on immunoSEQ multiplex PCR, and the TCRdb table lists in-frame clones only, not all of them. The repertoire includes some 130,000 clones, approximately 82% of them detected once, and 1.4% to 1.5% sits in the top ten. What was sequenced was PBMCs. All receptors come from a female donor in good health and CMV-seronegative.

The chain employs TRBV6-5 and TRBJ1-2; the D gene is possibly TRBD1 (6 bases). The CDR3 sequence is 14 residues long. Deletions cut 2 bases from V and 4 bases from J, with 11 bases between. From germline, CDR1 is MNHEY and CDR2 SVGAGI. The CDR3: CASSYRPRGYGYTF. The CDR3 nucleotides read TGTGCCAGCAGTTACCGACCCAGGGGCTATGGCTACACCTTC.

The V gene is TRBV7-9, the J gene TRBJ2-3; 7 positions agree with TRBD1. J was trimmed by 4 bases and V by 5 bases; bases with no gene match: 6. Germline-derived CDR1 and CDR2 are SEHNR and FQNEAQ (reference sequence). CDR3 length: 14 amino acids. The CDR3 is CASSQTGSADTQYF. CDR3 sequence (DNA): TGTGCCAGCAGCCAGACAGGGTCCGCAGATACGCAGTATTTT.

This CDR3 reads CASSHTGSGNTIYF. The CDR3 DNA reads TGTGCCAGCAGCCACACAGGTTCTGGAAACACCATATATTTT. This chain links TRBV6-1 with TRBJ1-3, with D possibly matching TRBD1 (5 bases). The CDR3 has 14 amino acids. Germline V gene lookup returns CDR1 MNHNS and CDR2 SASEGT. V was cut by 6 bases and J by 1 base, with 10 bases left in between.

J is TRBJ1-1 and V is TRBV2; D possibly corresponds to TRBD1 (6 bases). This CDR3 region has 13 residues. Deletions cut 6 bases from V and 8 bases from J, with 16 bases between. Looked up from germline, CDR1 is SNHLY and CDR2 is FYNNEI. In DNA, the CDR3 is TGTGCCAGCAGACGGACAGTCTTAACGGAAGCTTTCTTT. Translation: CASRRTVLTEAFF.

V is TRBV27 and J is TRBJ2-7, with a tentative D call TRBD2 (6 bases). Trimming removed 3 bases from V and 2 bases from J, with 14 bases in between. The CDR3 runs to 15 residues. The germline V gene encodes CDR1 MNHEY and CDR2 SMNVEV (reference sequence). The CDR3 bases are TGTGCCAGCAGTTTGAAGAGGGACTCTGCCTACGAGCAGTACTTC. Its translation: CASSLKRDSAYEQYF.

This clone was counted a few times. The gene calls are TRBV11-2 and TRBJ1-2; the D gene is possibly TRBD1 (5 bases). The V gene's germline CDR1 is SGHAT and CDR2 FQNNGV. This CDR3 contains 13 residues. The germline V and J ends were trimmed by 0 bases and 8 bases, with 10 bases remaining between them. CDR3 sequence reads: CASSLEPGSGYTF. The CDR3 nucleotides are TGTGCCAGCAGCTTAGAACCAGGGTCCGGCTACACCTTC. The full variable domain, completed using reference TRBV11-2 and TRBJ1-2, is EAGVAQSPRYKIIEKRQSVAFWCNPISGHATLYWYQQILGQGPKLLIQFQNNGVVDDSQLPKDRFSAERLKGVDSTLKIQPAKLEDSAVYLCASSLEPGSGYTFGSGTRLTVV.

The genes are TRBV25-1 and TRBJ2-7; tentatively, D is TRBD1 (5 bases). The length of the CDR3 is 16 residues. Trimming took off 3 bases at V and 2 bases at J, with 17 bases between the two ends. CDR1 and CDR2 from the germline V gene are MGHDK and SYGVNS. CDR3 DNA: TGTGCCAGCAGTGACCCCATGACAGAAATTCCCTACGAGCAGTACTTC. Translation: CASSDPMTEIPYEQYF.

The rearrangement links TRBV7-2 to TRBJ2-1; possibly TRBD2 for D (5 bases). Per the germline V gene, CDR1 is SGHTA and CDR2 is FQGNSA. The CDR3 sequence is 16 residues long. Deletions cut 5 bases from V and 0 bases from J, with 14 bases between. CDR3 amino acids: CASSPEGRDSYNEQFF. For the CDR3, the DNA is TGTGCCAGCAGCCCCGAGGGTCGGGACTCCTACAATGAGCAGTTCTTC.

The chain combines TRBV5-4 with TRBJ2-1; 13 nucleotides line up with TRBD2. This CDR3 region has 15 residues. Germline CDR1 and CDR2: SGHNT and YYREEE (reference sequence). V shed 2 bases, J shed 7 bases, and the junction held 3 bases outside the gene matches. CDR3: CASSLLAGGGNEQFF. The CDR3, as DNA: TGTGCCAGCAGCTTACTAGCGGGAGGGGGAAATGAGCAGTTCTTC.

This clone has just one count. The V call is TRBV7-2, the J call TRBJ2-3; 9 bases line up with TRBD2. CDR1 and CDR2 (germline): SGHTA, FQGNSA. V trimming: 6 bases; J trimming: 4 bases; junction bases outside the gene matches: 8. CDR3 length equals 15 residues. The CDR3 region is CASRYSSGIADTQYF. In DNA, the CDR3 is TGTGCCAGCAGATACTCTAGCGGGATTGCAGATACGCAGTATTTT.

The V call is TRBV15, the J call TRBJ2-1; tentative D call: TRBD2 (5 bases). This CDR3 is 15 amino acids long. V dropped 5 bases and J dropped 5 bases, with 16 bases sitting between them. Germline CDR1 is LNHNV and CDR2 is YYDKDF (reference sequence). The CDR3 loop reads CATSSRAHPDNEQFF. The CDR3 nucleotides are TGTGCCACCAGCTCGCGGGCCCACCCAGACAATGAGCAGTTCTTC.

The rearrangement uses TRBV7-9 and TRBJ1-5, with a possible D match to TRBD1 (6 bases). This CDR3 has 16 amino acids. V was cut by 7 bases and J by 3 bases, with 19 bases left in between. From germline, CDR1 is SEHNR and CDR2 FQNEAQ (reference sequence). This CDR3 is CASTSSWGQNNQPQHF. In DNA form, the CDR3 reads TGTGCCAGCACCTCCTCGTGGGGACAAAACAATCAGCCCCAGCATTTT. Together with reference TRBV7-9 and TRBJ1-5, the CDR3 gives the full variable domain: DTGVSQNPRHKITKRGQNVTFRCDPISEHNRLYWYRQTLGQGPEFLTYFQNEAQLEKSRLLSDRFSAERPKGSFSTLEIQRTEQGDSAMYLCASTSSWGQNNQPQHFGDGTRLSIL.

The rearrangement uses TRBV19 and TRBJ1-1; a possible D gene is TRBD1 (5 bases). V gave up 5 bases and J gave up 11 bases, with 21 bases separating them. There are 14 residues in the CDR3. CDR1 LNHDA and CDR2 SQIVND come from the germline V gene (reference sequence). CDR3 amino acids: CASSEGAREGSAFF. The CDR3 bases are TGTGCCAGTAGTGAAGGAGCCAGGGAAGGGTCTGCTTTCTTT.

The chain is built from TRBV27 and TRBJ2-7, with 7 bases lining up with TRBD2. The J segment lost 5 bases and the V segment lost 6 bases, leaving 7 bases of the junction unmatched. The CDR3 has 13 amino acids. Germline CDR1 MNHEY, CDR2 SMNVEV (reference sequence). DNA of the CDR3: TGTGCCAGCAGCATAGGGAGGGGCGACGAGCAGTACTTC. This encodes CASSIGRGDEQYF.

There are a few counts of this clone. The chain employs TRBV4-1 and TRBJ2-7; 8 bases are a match to TRBD2. V gave up 2 bases and J gave up 4 bases; unmatched junction bases: 7. The CDR3 spans 15 residues. The germline CDR1 and CDR2 sequences are MGHRA and YSYEKL. CDR3 nucleotides: TGCGCCAGCAGCCAATTAGCGGGGCAAGTGTACGAGCAGTACTTC. This sequence encodes CASSQLAGQVYEQYF.

This chain joins TRBV7-3 and TRBJ2-7; 8 bases line up with TRBD1. V shed 1 base, J shed 4 bases, and the junction held 6 bases outside the gene matches. Per germline, CDR1 SGHTA and CDR2 FQGTGA. This CDR3 spans 15 amino acids. The DNA for the CDR3 is TGTGCCAGCAGCTTAATCTCAGGGGGCTCTTACGAGCAGTACTTC. It is translated as CASSLISGGSYEQYF.

The chain recombines TRBV4-3 with TRBJ2-2; TRBD1 agrees at 8 bases. The CDR3 extends over 15 amino acids. V shed 4 bases, J shed 7 bases, and the junction held 8 bases outside the gene matches. Germline values: CDR1 LGHNA, CDR2 YSLEER. Here the CDR3 DNA reads TGCGCCAGCAGCCCCTTCAGGGGGCTTAACGGGGAGCTGTTTTTT. It is translated as CASSPFRGLNGELFF.

The rearrangement links TRBV7-9 to TRBJ2-5; 11 bases agree with TRBD1. Germline CDR1 and CDR2: SEHNR and FQNEAQ (reference sequence). With V trimmed by 5 bases and J by 1 base, 3 bases remained unmatched. CDR3 length: 15 amino acids. The chain's CDR3 is CASSPGTGGQETQYF. As DNA, the CDR3 is TGTGCCAGCAGCCCGGGGACAGGGGGCCAAGAGACCCAGTACTTC.

Of note for this clone: Other nucleotide sequences in the sample specify the same CDR3. The gene calls are TRBV2 and TRBJ2-1; D unresolved. The CDR3 runs to 11 residues. From germline, CDR1 is SNHLY and CDR2 FYNNEI. V shed 4 bases and J shed 6 bases, with 4 bases lying between them. The CDR3 sequence is CASSAVNEQFF. CDR3 sequence (DNA): TGTGCCAGCAGTGCGGTCAATGAGCAGTTCTTC.